This TCR beta chain originates from a study of prognosis after radiotherapy for stage I lung cancer. Study-wide results and caveats: Patients who developed distant metastases had lower Shannon entropy after stereotactic body radiation therapy.

Ten or more counts support this clonotype. Its antigen is unidentified. CDR3 length: 12 amino acids. V gave up 4 bases and J gave up 8 bases, with 11 bases separating them. In germline, CDR1 is MNHEY, CDR2 SVGAGI. TCR beta CDR3 amplification from genomic DNA was performed by two-round multiplex PCR. First-round PCR, the initial amplification, used primers specific to each TRBV and TRBJ gene. TCRdb fed the multiplex PCR reads into MiXCR, producing one record per CDR3 protein. The data contain tens of thousands of distinct CDR3 sequences, 26% of them singletons. The chain couples TRBV6-5 to TRBJ1-1; possibly TRBD1 for D (5 bases). Source: PBMCs, taken before or after stereotactic body radiation therapy (not recorded which). This clonotype originated in a donor over 45 with non-small cell lung cancer. CDR3 in amino acids: CASSSDGTEAFF. DNA for the CDR3: TGTGCCAGCAGTTCAGACGGGACGGAAGCTTTCTTT.